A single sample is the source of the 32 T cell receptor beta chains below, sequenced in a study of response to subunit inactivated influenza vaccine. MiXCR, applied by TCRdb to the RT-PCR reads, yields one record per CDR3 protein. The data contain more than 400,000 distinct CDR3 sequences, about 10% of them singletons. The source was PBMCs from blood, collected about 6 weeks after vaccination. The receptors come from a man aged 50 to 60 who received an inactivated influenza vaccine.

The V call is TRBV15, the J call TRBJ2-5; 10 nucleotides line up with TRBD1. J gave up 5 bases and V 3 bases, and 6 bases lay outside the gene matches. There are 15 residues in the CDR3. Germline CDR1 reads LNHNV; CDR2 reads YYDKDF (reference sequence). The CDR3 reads CATSSDRGRVETQYF. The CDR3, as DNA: TGTGCCACCAGCAGCGACAGGGGGCGAGTGGAGACCCAGTACTTC.

Here the CDR3 DNA reads TGTGCCAGCAGCTTAGCGAGGACAGGGGGTTTTGGCTATGGCTACACCTTC. Protein sequence: CASSLARTGGFGYGYTF. This chain uses TRBV7-2 with TRBJ1-2; 10 nucleotides align to TRBD1. This CDR3 is built from 17 residues. CDR1 is SGHTA, CDR2 FQGNSA, per germline. Trimming removed 0 bases from V and 4 bases from J; junction bases left unmatched: 8.

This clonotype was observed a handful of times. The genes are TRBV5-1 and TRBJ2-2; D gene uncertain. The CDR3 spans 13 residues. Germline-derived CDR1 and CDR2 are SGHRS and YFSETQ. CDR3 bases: TGCGCGTCGACGGTCGGGAACACCGGGGAGCTGTTTTTT. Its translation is CASTVGNTGELFF.

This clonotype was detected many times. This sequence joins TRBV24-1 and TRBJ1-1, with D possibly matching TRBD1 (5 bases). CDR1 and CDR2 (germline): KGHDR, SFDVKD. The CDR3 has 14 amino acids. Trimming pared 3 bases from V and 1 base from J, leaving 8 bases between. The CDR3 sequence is CATSDGHWNTEAFF. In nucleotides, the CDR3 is TGTGCCACCAGTGATGGACATTGGAACACTGAAGCTTTCTTT.

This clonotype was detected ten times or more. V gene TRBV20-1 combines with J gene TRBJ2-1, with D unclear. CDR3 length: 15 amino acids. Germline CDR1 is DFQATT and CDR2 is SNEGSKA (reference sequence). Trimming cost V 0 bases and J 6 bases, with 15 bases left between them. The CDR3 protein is CSARDLRLTVNEQFF. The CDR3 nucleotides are TGCAGTGCTAGAGATCTGAGGTTAACCGTCAATGAGCAGTTCTTC.

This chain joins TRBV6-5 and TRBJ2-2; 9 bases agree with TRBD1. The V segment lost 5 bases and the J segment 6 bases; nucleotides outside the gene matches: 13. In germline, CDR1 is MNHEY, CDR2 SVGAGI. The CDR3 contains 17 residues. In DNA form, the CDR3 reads TGTGCCAGCAGTATCGACAGGGGGGTTATTAGGGCCGGGGAGCTGTTTTTT. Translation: CASSIDRGVIRAGELFF.

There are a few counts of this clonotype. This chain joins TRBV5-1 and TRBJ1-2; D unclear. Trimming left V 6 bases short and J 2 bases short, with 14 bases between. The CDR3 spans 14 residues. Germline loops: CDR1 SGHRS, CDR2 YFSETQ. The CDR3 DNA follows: TGCGCCAGCAAAGCACAGCCACGGAACTATGGCTACACCTTC. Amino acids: CASKAQPRNYGYTF.

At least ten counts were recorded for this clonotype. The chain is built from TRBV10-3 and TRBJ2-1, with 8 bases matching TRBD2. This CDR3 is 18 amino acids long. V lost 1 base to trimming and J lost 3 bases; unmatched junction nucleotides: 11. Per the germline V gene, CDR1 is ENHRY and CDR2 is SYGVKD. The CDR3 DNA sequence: TGTGCCATCAGTGAGTTTCGGGGGGGGAGCGGGTACTACAATGAGCAGTTCTTC. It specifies CAISEFRGGSGYYNEQFF.

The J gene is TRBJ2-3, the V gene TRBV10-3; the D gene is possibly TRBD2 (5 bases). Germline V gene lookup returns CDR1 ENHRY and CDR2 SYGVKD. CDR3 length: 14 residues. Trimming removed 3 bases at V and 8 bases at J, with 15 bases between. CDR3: CAISDPWTRVTQYF. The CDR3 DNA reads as TGTGCCATCAGTGACCCGTGGACTCGAGTTACGCAGTATTTT.

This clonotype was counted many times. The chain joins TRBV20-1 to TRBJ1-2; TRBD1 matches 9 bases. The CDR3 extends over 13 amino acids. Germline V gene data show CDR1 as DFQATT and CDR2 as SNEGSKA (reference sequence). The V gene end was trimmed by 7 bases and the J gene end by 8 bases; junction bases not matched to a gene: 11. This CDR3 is CSESGQGYRGYTF. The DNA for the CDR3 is TGCAGTGAATCCGGACAGGGGTATAGGGGCTACACCTTC.

The CDR3 sequence is CASLEWMNTEAFF. CDR3 coding DNA: TGTGCCAGTCTAGAGTGGATGAACACTGAAGCTTTCTTT. This chain connects TRBV12-3 or TRBV12-4 to TRBJ1-1; D remains unclear. The V end was cut by 9 bases, the J end by 0 bases, with 11 bases between. The CDR3 sequence is 13 residues long.

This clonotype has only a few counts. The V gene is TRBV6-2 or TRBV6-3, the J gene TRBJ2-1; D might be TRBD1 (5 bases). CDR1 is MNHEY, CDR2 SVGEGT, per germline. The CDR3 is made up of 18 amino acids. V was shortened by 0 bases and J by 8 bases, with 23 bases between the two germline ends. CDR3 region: CASSYSTPGQQLRYEQFF. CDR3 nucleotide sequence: TGTGCCAGCAGTTACTCGACGCCAGGGCAGCAACTTCGCTATGAGCAGTTCTTC.

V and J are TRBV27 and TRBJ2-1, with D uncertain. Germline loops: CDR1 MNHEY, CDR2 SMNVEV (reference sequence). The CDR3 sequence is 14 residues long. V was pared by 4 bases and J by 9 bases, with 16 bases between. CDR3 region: CASSSVGLRVEQFF. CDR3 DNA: TGTGCCAGCAGTTCGGTCGGCCTTCGCGTTGAGCAGTTCTTC.

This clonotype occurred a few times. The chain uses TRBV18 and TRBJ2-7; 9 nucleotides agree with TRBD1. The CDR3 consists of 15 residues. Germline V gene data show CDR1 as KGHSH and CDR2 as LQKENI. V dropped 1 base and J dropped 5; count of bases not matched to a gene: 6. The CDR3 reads CASSPLGTGSHEQYF. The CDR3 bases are TGTGCCAGCTCACCACTAGGGACAGGGTCCCACGAGCAGTACTTC.

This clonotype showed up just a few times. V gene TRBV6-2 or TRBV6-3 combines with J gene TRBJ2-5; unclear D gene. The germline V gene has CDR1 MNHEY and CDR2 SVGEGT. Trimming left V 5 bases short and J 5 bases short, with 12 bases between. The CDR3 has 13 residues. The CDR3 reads CASSPPVGETQYF. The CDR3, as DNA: TGTGCCAGCAGTCCCCCGGTGGGGGAGACCCAGTACTTC.

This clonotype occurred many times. The CDR3 is CASSQDDGTTGSSYNEQFF. The DNA for the CDR3 is TGTGCCAGCAGCCAAGACGACGGAACGACGGGGAGCTCCTACAATGAGCAGTTCTTC. The chain uses TRBV4-2 and TRBJ2-1; maybe TRBD2 (5 bases). Germline loops: CDR1 LGHNA, CDR2 YNFKEQ. V lost 0 bases and J lost 0, with 18 bases in between. The CDR3 is 19 amino acids.

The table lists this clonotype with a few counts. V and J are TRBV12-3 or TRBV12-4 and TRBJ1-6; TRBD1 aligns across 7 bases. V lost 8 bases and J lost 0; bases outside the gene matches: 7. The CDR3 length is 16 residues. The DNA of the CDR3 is TGTGCCAGCGGCCGGGACAGTAGCTCCTATAATTCACCCCTCCACTTT. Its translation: CASGRDSSSYNSPLHF.

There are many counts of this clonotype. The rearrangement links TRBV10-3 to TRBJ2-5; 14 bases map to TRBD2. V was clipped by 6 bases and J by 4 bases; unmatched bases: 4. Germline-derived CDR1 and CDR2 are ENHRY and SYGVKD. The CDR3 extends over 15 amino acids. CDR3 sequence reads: CAIRTSGGAGETQYF. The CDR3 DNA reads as TGTGCCATCAGGACTAGCGGGGGGGCCGGAGAGACCCAGTACTTC.

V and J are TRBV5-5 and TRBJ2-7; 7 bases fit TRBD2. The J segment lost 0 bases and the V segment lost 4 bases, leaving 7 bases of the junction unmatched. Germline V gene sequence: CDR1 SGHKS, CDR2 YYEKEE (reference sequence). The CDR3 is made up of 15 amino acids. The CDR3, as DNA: TGTGCCAGCAGCCCGGGGACTACCCTCTCCTACGAGCAGTACTTC. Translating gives CASSPGTTLSYEQYF. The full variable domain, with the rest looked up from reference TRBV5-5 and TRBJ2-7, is DAGVTQSPTHLIKTRGQQVTLRCSPISGHKSVSWYQQVLGQGPQFIFQYYEKEERGRGNFPDRFSARQFPNYSSELNVNALLLGDSALYLCASSPGTTLSYEQYFGPGTRLTVT.

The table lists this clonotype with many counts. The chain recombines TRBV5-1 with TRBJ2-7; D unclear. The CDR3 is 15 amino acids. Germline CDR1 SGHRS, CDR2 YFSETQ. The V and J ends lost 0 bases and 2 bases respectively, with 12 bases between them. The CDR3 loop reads CASSLEAGPTYEQYF. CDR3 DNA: TGCGCCAGCAGCTTGGAGGCAGGTCCTACCTACGAGCAGTACTTC.

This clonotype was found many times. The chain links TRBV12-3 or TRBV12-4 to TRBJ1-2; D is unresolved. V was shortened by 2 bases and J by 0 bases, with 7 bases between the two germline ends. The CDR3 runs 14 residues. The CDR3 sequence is CASSLSAANYGYTF. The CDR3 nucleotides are TGTGCCAGCAGTTTATCGGCTGCTAACTATGGCTACACCTTC.

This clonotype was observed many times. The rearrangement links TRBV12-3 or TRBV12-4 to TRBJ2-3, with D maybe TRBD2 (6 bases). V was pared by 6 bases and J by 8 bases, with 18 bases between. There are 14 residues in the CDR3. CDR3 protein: CASRVVTEGGTQYF. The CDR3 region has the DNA TGTGCCAGCAGGGTGGTCACGGAGGGTGGTACGCAGTATTTT.

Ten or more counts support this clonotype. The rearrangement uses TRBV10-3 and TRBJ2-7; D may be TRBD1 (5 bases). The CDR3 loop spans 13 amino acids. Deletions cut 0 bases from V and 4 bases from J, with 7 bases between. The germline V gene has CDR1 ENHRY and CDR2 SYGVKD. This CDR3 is CAISESKGYEQYF. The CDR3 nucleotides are TGTGCCATCAGTGAGTCGAAGGGGTACGAGCAGTACTTC.

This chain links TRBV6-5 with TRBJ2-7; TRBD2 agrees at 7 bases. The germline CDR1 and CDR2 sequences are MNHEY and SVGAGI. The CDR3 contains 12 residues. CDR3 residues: CAVRGGGYEQYF. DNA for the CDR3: TGTGCGGTCCGTGGCGGGGGTTACGAGCAGTACTTC.

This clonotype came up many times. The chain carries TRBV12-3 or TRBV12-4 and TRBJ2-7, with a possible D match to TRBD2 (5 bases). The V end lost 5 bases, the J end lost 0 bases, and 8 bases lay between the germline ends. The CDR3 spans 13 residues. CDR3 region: CASSTRDSYEQYF. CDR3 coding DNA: TGTGCCAGCAGTACCCGGGACTCCTACGAGCAGTACTTC.

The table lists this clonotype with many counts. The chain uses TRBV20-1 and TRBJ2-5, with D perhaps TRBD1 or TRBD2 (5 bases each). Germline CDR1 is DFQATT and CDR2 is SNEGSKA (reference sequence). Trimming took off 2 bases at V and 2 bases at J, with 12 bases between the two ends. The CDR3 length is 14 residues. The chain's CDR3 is CSARRDPLQETQYF. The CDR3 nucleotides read TGCAGTGCTAGAAGGGACCCACTACAAGAGACCCAGTACTTC.

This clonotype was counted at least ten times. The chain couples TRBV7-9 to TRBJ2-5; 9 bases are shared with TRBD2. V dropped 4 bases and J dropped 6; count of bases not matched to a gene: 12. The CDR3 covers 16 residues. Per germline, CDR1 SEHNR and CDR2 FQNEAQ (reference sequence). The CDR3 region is CASSSVSAGGLKTQYF. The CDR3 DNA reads TGTGCCAGCAGCTCCGTTAGCGCGGGGGGGCTGAAGACCCAGTACTTC.

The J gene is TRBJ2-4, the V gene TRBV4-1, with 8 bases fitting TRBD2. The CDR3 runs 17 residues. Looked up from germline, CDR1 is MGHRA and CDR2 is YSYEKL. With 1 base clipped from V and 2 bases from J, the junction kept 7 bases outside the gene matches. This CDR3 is CASSQVGVAGSKNIQYF. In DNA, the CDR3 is TGCGCCAGCAGCCAAGTTGGGGTAGCGGGATCCAAAAACATTCAGTACTTC.

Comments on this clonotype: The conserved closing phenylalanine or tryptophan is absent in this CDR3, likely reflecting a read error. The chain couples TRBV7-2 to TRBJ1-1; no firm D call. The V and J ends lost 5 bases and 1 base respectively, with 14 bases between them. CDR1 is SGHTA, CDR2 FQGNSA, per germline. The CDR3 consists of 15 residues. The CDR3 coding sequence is TGTGCCAGCAGCCTAGGACCGGTGGGGAACACTGAAGCTTTCCTT. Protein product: CASSLGPVGNTEAFL.

The CDR3 DNA follows: TGTGCCAGCTCACCGGACAGGGGGTCTGGAAACACCATATATTTT. It codes for CASSPDRGSGNTIYF. The rearrangement links TRBV18 to TRBJ1-3, with 10 bases identical to TRBD1. The CDR3 contains 15 residues. The J segment lost 1 base and the V segment lost 3 bases, leaving 0 bases of the junction unmatched. In germline, CDR1 is KGHSH, CDR2 LQKENI.

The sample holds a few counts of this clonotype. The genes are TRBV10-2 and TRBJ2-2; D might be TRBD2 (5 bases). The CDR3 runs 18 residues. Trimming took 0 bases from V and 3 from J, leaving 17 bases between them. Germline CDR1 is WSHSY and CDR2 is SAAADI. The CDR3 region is CASSESSIAGRDTGELFF. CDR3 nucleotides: TGCGCCAGCAGTGAGTCGTCGATCGCGGGCCGGGACACCGGGGAGCTGTTTTTT.

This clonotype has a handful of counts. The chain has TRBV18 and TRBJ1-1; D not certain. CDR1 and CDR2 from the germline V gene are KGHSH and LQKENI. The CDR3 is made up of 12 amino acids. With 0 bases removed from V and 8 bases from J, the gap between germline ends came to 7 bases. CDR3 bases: TGTGCCAGCTCACCACCTTACAGAGAAGCTTTCTTT. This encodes CASSPPYREAFF.